Each of the 24 T cell receptor beta chains below was sequenced from the same sample in a study of T cell repertoires in cytomegalovirus infection. One entry per CDR3 protein results from TCRdb running MiXCR on the reads. The data contain roughly 700,000 distinct CDR3 sequences, about 33% of them singletons. No antigen has been identified for these receptors. The sample consisted of cultured PBMCs, taken from culture after CMV antigen stimulation. These receptors all stem from a human donor in good health (CMV status not recorded). Some clones in this sample may be carry-over from other donors' samples.

At least ten counts were recorded for this clonotype. The rearrangement joins TRBV7-2 to TRBJ2-5; D not resolved. Trimming removed 1 base from V and 2 bases from J, with 5 bases in between. The germline gives CDR1 SGHTA, CDR2 FQGNSA. The CDR3 runs 13 residues. The CDR3 region has the DNA TGTGCCAGCAGCTTAGAACAACAAGAGACCCAGTACTTC. Protein product: CASSLEQQETQYF. Full variable domain (outside the CDR3, taken from reference TRBV7-2 and TRBJ2-5): GAGVSQSPSNKVTEKGKDVELRCDPISGHTALYWYRQSLGQGLEFLIYFQGNSAPDKSGLPSDRFSAERTGGSVSTLTIQRTQQEDSAVYLCASSLEQQETQYFGPGTRLLVL.

CDR3 DNA: TGTGCCAGCTCACGCGGTGACAGATATGAGCAGTTCTTC. Translation gives CASSRGDRYEQFF. The chain recombines TRBV18 with TRBJ2-1, with D perhaps matching TRBD1 (5 bases). The germline CDR1 and CDR2 sequences are KGHSH and LQKENI. CDR3 length equals 13 residues. The ends were cut back, 4 bases at V and 8 bases at J, with 12 bases in the middle.

This sequence joins TRBV7-2 and TRBJ2-3; TRBD2 is a possible D gene (5 bases). Germline-derived CDR1 and CDR2 are SGHTA and FQGNSA. The CDR3 runs to 15 residues. The germline V and J ends were trimmed by 0 bases and 3 bases, with 10 bases remaining between them. The CDR3: CASSLAADRTDTQYF. The DNA for the CDR3 is TGTGCCAGCAGCTTAGCAGCGGACCGGACAGATACGCAGTATTTT.

This clonotype has ten or more counts. The chain is built from TRBV7-2 and TRBJ2-1; D is unclear. V gave up 5 bases and J gave up 13 bases, with 18 bases separating them. Germline-derived CDR1 and CDR2 are SGHTA and FQGNSA. There are 13 residues in the CDR3. The CDR3 sequence is CASSPVVRIDQFF. For the CDR3, the DNA is TGTGCCAGCAGCCCGGTAGTCAGGATAGATCAGTTCTTC.

The CDR3 bases are TGTGCCAGTAGTATCGGACCGGGGGATTCACCCCTCCACTTT. This translates into CASSIGPGDSPLHF. V is TRBV19 and J is TRBJ1-6; D may be TRBD1 (5 bases). There are 14 residues in the CDR3. The V gene's germline CDR1 is LNHDA and CDR2 SQIVND (reference sequence). V was trimmed by 3 bases and J by 8 bases, leaving 11 bases between them.

The chain is built from TRBV11-2 and TRBJ2-7, with D perhaps TRBD1 (5 bases). The CDR3 is 15 residues long. V shed 3 bases and J shed 5 bases, with 17 bases lying between them. Per the germline V gene, CDR1 is SGHAT and CDR2 is FQNNGV. The CDR3 nucleotides are TGTGCCAGCAGCTTTACAGGCTTAGTCGACCACGAGCAGTACTTC. Protein product: CASSFTGLVDHEQYF.

In the case of this clonotype: Mismatch with germline at one junction end may stem from a read error. The chain joins TRBV7-2 to TRBJ2-3; 10 nucleotides agree with TRBD2. This CDR3 comprises 13 residues. The V gene's germline CDR1 is SGHTA and CDR2 FQGNSA. CDR3 protein: CASSSTSGQTRGF. The CDR3 bases are TGTGCCAGCAGCTCGACTAGCGGGCAAACTCGGGGTTTT.

This clonotype was detected a few times. The chain combines TRBV6-2 or TRBV6-3 with TRBJ2-7, with 13 bases matching TRBD2. The germline V gene has CDR1 MNHEY and CDR2 SVGEGT. The CDR3 has 14 amino acids. The V and J ends lost 8 bases and 2 bases, in that order; junction bases with no gene match: 3. CDR3 loop: CASQGLAGAYEQYF. The CDR3 nucleotides are TGTGCCAGCCAAGGACTAGCGGGAGCCTACGAGCAGTACTTC.

The chain couples TRBV2 to TRBJ1-4; 7 positions match TRBD1. CDR1 SNHLY and CDR2 FYNNEI come from the germline V gene. There are 14 residues in the CDR3. Losses at the gene ends were 8 bases for V and 0 bases for J; bases not matched to a gene: 3. The CDR3 DNA sequence: TGTGCCAGCCAGGGGGGCTCAACTAATGAAAAACTGTTTTTT. Its translation is CASQGGSTNEKLFF. The full variable domain, completed using reference TRBV2 and TRBJ1-4, is EPEVTQTPSHQVTQMGQEVILRCVPISNHLYFYWYRQILGQKVEFLVSFYNNEISEKSEIFDDQFSVERPDGSNFTLKIRSTKLEDSAMYFCASQGGSTNEKLFFGSGTQLSVL.

Only a few counts were recorded for this clonotype. The chain recombines TRBV7-9 with TRBJ1-1, with D possibly being TRBD1 (5 bases). This CDR3 has 15 residues. Germline V gives CDR1 SEHNR, CDR2 FQNEAQ (reference sequence). V lost 4 bases and J lost 0, with 12 bases in between. CDR3 in DNA: TGTGCCAGCAGCTCCCTGGGGACGGTGAACACTGAAGCTTTCTTT. Translation: CASSSLGTVNTEAFF.

This clonotype was seen a single time. The V and J genes are TRBV6-6 and TRBJ2-6, with D possibly being TRBD1 (5 bases). The length of the CDR3 is 18 residues. Deletions cut 2 bases from V and 0 bases from J, with 14 bases between. Per germline, CDR1 MNHNY and CDR2 SVGAGI (reference sequence). The CDR3 here is CASSYLGDSLSGANVLTF. CDR3 coding DNA: TGTGCCAGCAGTTACCTCGGAGACAGCCTCTCTGGGGCCAACGTCCTGACTTTC.

The V call is TRBV29-1, the J call TRBJ2-5; D possibly corresponds to TRBD2 (5 bases). In germline, CDR1 is SQVTM, CDR2 ANQGSEA. V dropped 8 bases and J dropped 1 base, with 11 bases sitting between them. The CDR3 contains 12 residues. Here the CDR3 DNA reads TGCAGCACCCGGGGATCCCAAGAGACCCAGTACTTC. The encoded protein is CSTRGSQETQYF.

The V call is TRBV10-3, the J call TRBJ1-2; 7 positions agree with TRBD1. Trimming removed 11 bases from V and 3 bases from J; junction bases left unmatched: 9. Germline CDR1 and CDR2: ENHRY and SYGVKD. This CDR3 spans 13 amino acids. This CDR3 is CAVGQEIDYGYTF. The CDR3 DNA reads as TGTGCCGTCGGACAGGAGATTGACTATGGCTACACCTTC.

This chain connects TRBV2 to TRBJ2-3; TRBD1 is a possible D gene (6 bases). CDR3 size: 16 residues. V lost 6 bases to trimming and J lost 0 bases, with 16 bases between them. The germline V gene encodes CDR1 SNHLY and CDR2 FYNNEI. CDR3 protein: CASRVQGRASTDTQYF. The CDR3 nucleotides read TGTGCCAGCAGGGTACAGGGTCGGGCGAGCACAGATACGCAGTATTTT.

This clonotype turned up a few times. The V call is TRBV7-6, the J call TRBJ1-4; 9 bases match TRBD1. Germline V lookup: CDR1 SGHVS, CDR2 FNYEAQ. This CDR3 region has 14 residues. The trim removed 1 base at V and 8 bases at J, leaving 2 bases unmatched. CDR3 amino acids: CASSLGTGVEKLFF. CDR3 DNA sequence: TGTGCCAGCAGCTTAGGGACAGGGGTCGAAAAACTGTTTTTT.

The V and J genes are TRBV20-1 and TRBJ1-1, with D unresolved. Germline CDR1 reads DFQATT; CDR2 reads SNEGSKA (reference sequence). Trimming took off 6 bases at V and 2 bases at J, with 13 bases between the two ends. CDR3 size: 13 residues. The CDR3 DNA reads TGCAGTGCCCACGTGGAGGAAAACACTGAAGCTTTCTTT. It codes for CSAHVEENTEAFF.

In its sample, this clonotype was seen a few times. CDR3 DNA sequence: TGTGCCAGCAGTTACTCTGGGATAGCTGGGGACGGGGGCTACACCTTC. The encoded protein is CASSYSGIAGDGGYTF. The V and J genes are TRBV6-5 and TRBJ1-2, with a weak D call TRBD1 (5 bases). The CDR3 runs 16 residues. The germline V gene encodes CDR1 MNHEY and CDR2 SVGAGI. V lost 0 bases and J 8 bases, leaving 19 bases between the germline ends.

In its sample, this clonotype was seen many times. The V and J genes are TRBV7-2 and TRBJ2-7, with D possibly being TRBD2 (6 bases). Per germline, CDR1 SGHTA and CDR2 FQGNSA. Between the trimmed V and J ends, which lost 5 bases and 4 bases, there was a span of 12 bases. The CDR3 is 13 amino acids. CDR3 in amino acids: CASSESGGYEQYF. CDR3 coding DNA: TGTGCCAGCAGCGAAAGTGGGGGGTACGAGCAGTACTTC.

CDR3 nucleotides: TGTGCCAGTAGACTAGGCCCCTCCTACAATGAGCAGTTCTTC. Its protein is CASRLGPSYNEQFF. The chain has TRBV19 and TRBJ2-1; D possibly corresponds to TRBD2 (5 bases). The CDR3 is 14 residues long. Germline V gene lookup returns CDR1 LNHDA and CDR2 SQIVND (reference sequence). V gave up 6 bases and J gave up 0 bases, with 9 bases separating them.

The chain uses TRBV20-1 and TRBJ2-3; 13 positions agree with TRBD2. V lost 0 bases and J lost 3; bases outside the gene matches: 3. CDR1 is DFQATT, CDR2 SNEGSKA, per germline (reference sequence). The CDR3 covers 16 residues. Written as DNA, the CDR3 is TGCAGTGCTAGAGATTCGACTAGCGGGGGGACAGATACGCAGTATTTT. This gives the protein CSARDSTSGGTDTQYF.

This clonotype showed up just a few times. The CDR3 spells CASSQLRTGTEAFF. DNA for the CDR3: TGTGCCAGCAGCCAACTTCGAACAGGCACTGAAGCTTTCTTT. The chain is built from TRBV7-6 and TRBJ1-1, with D perhaps matching TRBD1 (5 bases). V was clipped by 5 bases and J by 4 bases, with 14 bases between them. Germline CDR1 is SGHVS and CDR2 is FNYEAQ. The CDR3 sequence is 14 residues long.

The V gene is TRBV6-5, the J gene TRBJ2-2; D remains ambiguous. This CDR3 is 15 amino acids long. V gave up 2 bases and J gave up 2 bases, with 9 bases separating them. Germline values: CDR1 MNHEY, CDR2 SVGAGI. CDR3: CASSYRPLNTGELFF. The CDR3 DNA is TGTGCCAGCAGTTACAGGCCACTAAACACCGGGGAGCTGTTTTTT.

This chain links TRBV20-1 with TRBJ2-6, with TRBD2 as a possible D gene (7 bases). The CDR3 is 14 residues long. V was clipped by 5 bases and J by 0 bases, with 8 bases between them. Germline V gene sequence: CDR1 DFQATT, CDR2 SNEGSKA (reference sequence). CDR3 region: CSAAGASGANVLTF. DNA for the CDR3: TGCAGTGCTGCGGGGGCCTCTGGGGCCAACGTCCTGACTTTC.

This clonotype was found many times. The chain links TRBV7-9 to TRBJ1-1, with a weak D call TRBD1 (5 bases). Trimming removed 6 bases at V and 5 bases at J, with 13 bases between. This CDR3 is built from 13 residues. Germline assignment: CDR1 SEHNR and CDR2 FQNEAQ (reference sequence). The CDR3 protein is CASSLFGGTEAFF. The CDR3 DNA reads as TGTGCCAGCAGTTTATTTGGGGGGACTGAAGCTTTCTTT.